One and the same sample provided the 8 T cell receptor beta chains below, sequenced in a study of T cells in Graves' hyperthyroidism and ophthalmopathy. Authors of the study amplified TCR beta CDR3 regions from RNA transcripts. The HTBI primer set was used in a first-round RT-PCR of the TCR CDR3. One entry per CDR3 protein, called by TCRdb with MiXCR from the multiplex PCR reads. The sample has fewer than 900,000 distinct CDR3 sequences; around 19% are singletons. The sample consisted of blood. The receptors derive from a woman in her forties or fifties with Graves' hyperthyroidism that later progressed to Graves' ophthalmopathy.

This clonotype was observed a few times. V and J are TRBV6-1 and TRBJ1-6; 7 bases are a match to TRBD1. V shed 6 bases and J 5 bases; nucleotides not matched to a gene: 4. This CDR3 is built from 14 residues. Germline V gene data show CDR1 as MNHNS and CDR2 as SASEGT. CDR3 region: CASSRDRNNSPLHF. The CDR3, as DNA: TGTGCCAGCAGCCGGGACAGAAATAATTCACCCCTCCACTTT.

This chain connects TRBV20-1 to TRBJ1-2; no firm D call. Germline assignment: CDR1 DFQATT and CDR2 SNEGSKA (reference sequence). V dropped 3 bases and J dropped 4 bases, with 15 bases sitting between them. The CDR3 length is 14 residues. CDR3 residues: CSASADLMVYGYTF. The DNA of the CDR3 is TGCAGTGCTAGCGCCGACTTAATGGTCTATGGCTACACCTTC.

In this sample, this clonotype turned up many times. The chain carries TRBV27 and TRBJ1-5; 11 nucleotides align to TRBD1. The CDR3 runs 15 residues. Trimming cost V 8 bases and J 7 bases; bases outside gene matches: 10. Germline lookup yields CDR1 MNHEY and CDR2 SMNVEV (reference sequence). CDR3 sequence reads: CASSRGQGVSQPQHF. The CDR3 DNA reads as TGTGCCAGCTCCCGGGGACAGGGGGTTTCCCAGCCCCAGCATTTT.

The table lists this clonotype with many counts. The rearrangement uses TRBV2 and TRBJ2-3, with D hard to call. The germline CDR1 and CDR2 sequences are SNHLY and FYNNEI. V lost 2 bases and J lost 0, with 9 bases in between. The CDR3 length is 15 residues. The CDR3 sequence is CASSERSTSTDTQYF. The CDR3 DNA reads TGTGCCAGCAGTGAAAGGAGCACAAGCACAGATACGCAGTATTTT. The variable domain in full, with the rest retrieved from reference TRBV2 and TRBJ2-3, is EPEVTQTPSHQVTQMGQEVILRCVPISNHLYFYWYRQILGQKVEFLVSFYNNEISEKSEIFDDQFSVERPDGSNFTLKIRSTKLEDSAMYFCASSERSTSTDTQYFGPGTRLTVL.

This clonotype showed up many times. This sequence joins TRBV5-1 and TRBJ2-3, with 7 bases fitting TRBD2. The CDR3 spans 15 residues. Germline lookup yields CDR1 SGHRS and CDR2 YFSETQ. J lost 0 bases, V lost 4 bases, and 5 bases had no gene match. DNA for the CDR3: TGCGCCAGCAGCCCTCTAGCGGATAGCACAGATACGCAGTATTTT. This translates into CASSPLADSTDTQYF. The full variable domain, its missing parts supplied by reference TRBV5-1 and TRBJ2-3, is KAGVTQTPRYLIKTRGQQVTLSCSPISGHRSVSWYQQTPGQGLQFLFEYFSETQRNKGNFPGRFSGRQFSNSRSEMNVSTLELGDSALYLCASSPLADSTDTQYFGPGTRLTVL.

This clonotype was recorded many times. The chain couples TRBV3-1 to TRBJ1-2; TRBD1 matches at 7 bases. The length of the CDR3 is 14 residues. The junction had 7 bases not matched to a gene; V was cut back by 5 bases and J by 4 bases. Germline lookup yields CDR1 LGHDT and CDR2 YNNKEL (reference sequence). The CDR3 nucleotides read TGTGCCAGCAGCGGAGGACAGGCGCCCTATGGCTACACCTTC. It is translated as CASSGGQAPYGYTF.

The rearrangement uses TRBV30 and TRBJ2-5; D is undetermined. The length of the CDR3 is 13 residues. V gave up 5 bases and J gave up 2 bases, with 12 bases separating them. CDR1 GTSNPN and CDR2 SVGIG come from the germline V gene (reference sequence). Written as DNA, the CDR3 is TGTGCCTGGGTTCTTGACATACAAGAGACCCAGTACTTC. It specifies CAWVLDIQETQYF.

This sequence joins TRBV12-3 or TRBV12-4 and TRBJ1-1; D remains ambiguous. V dropped 10 bases and J dropped 12 bases, with 18 bases sitting between them. The CDR3 covers 11 residues. The CDR3 DNA follows: TGTGCCACTGGAACCCCCACGCGAACTTTCTTT. It yields the protein CATGTPTRTFF.